This T cell receptor (beta chain) comes out of a study of shared clonotypes between healthy human individuals (dated by TCRdb to the early 2020s). A note on the overall study: The cohort comprised a couple of women and a few men aged 18 to 49 years. For each donor, CD4 naive and CD4 memory were each given three plates, CD8 naive was given two plates, and CD8 memory was given one plate. Between about 0.9 and 9 billion PBMCs per donor were obtained by leukapheresis. To increase sequencing depth and limit assay-specific biases, TCR repertoire library preparation and sequencing were carried out by different laboratories using diverse techniques. To estimate repertoire size and how much clonotypes are shared between individuals, the study performed deep sequencing of blood TCR repertoires from roughly five healthy adults. Findings and caveats that apply to the study as a whole: Because the study included a small number of donors, the genetic and exposure-history diversity represented was limited. Pairwise subsampling led to the expectation that sequencing depth would affect the degree of clonotype sharing among donors. Naive subsets generally had larger estimated clonotype richness than memory subsets. When four donors were compared, the shared fraction of clonotypes was 5% to 6.5% for naive CD4, over 3% for naive CD8, 2% to 2.5% for memory CD4, and less than 0.45% for memory CD8. Incomplete sequencing was indicated by rarefaction of sorted-subset datasets, despite the large sequencing depth. Only blood was sampled, and tissue TCR repertoires likely differ from those in blood. Compared with non-shared clonotypes, the clonotypes found in all four sorted-subset donors had higher generation probabilities.

Regarding this clone: Its recognized antigen is unknown. The input lacks base qualities; no much larger clone sits a single base away.

TCR CDR3 regions were amplified from genomic DNA by multiplex PCR using the deep immunoSEQ assay. For each cell subset, the extracted genomic DNA was distributed evenly across all wells of several immunoSEQ 96-well plates, and each plate served as one replicate. For sorted subsets, each replicate PCR was loaded with about 0.2 ug genomic DNA, equivalent to some 31,000 T cell genomes. Purified libraries were quantified with a Qubit 3.0 fluorometer, sized on a Bioanalyzer 2100, and re-quantified with the KAPA Library Quantification kit. Each immunoSEQ 96-well plate was sequenced on its own single-read 150-cycle Illumina NextSeq 550 flow cell. The paper's data handling went like this. Because the immunoSEQ output held only junctional sequences and lacked quality scores, the filtering could not match the filtering applied to full-length reads. To assign V/J genes and CDR3, sequences were annotated using PyIR, a Python wrapper for IgBLAST v1.9, with IMGT germline references. Reads were removed for weak V/J assignments (E-value above 1e-6), missing CDR3, stop codons, out-of-frame junctions, or ambiguous translated residues. V3J clonotypes were defined by identical inferred V gene, J gene, and CDR3 amino acid sequence. To compute the percentage overlap between repertoires, the number of shared unique clonotypes was divided by the size of the smaller repertoire. Richness of each repertoire was evaluated using RTK rarefaction, the Chao1 estimator, and Recon v2.1 estimates of unobserved clonotypes. OLGA was used to compute generation probabilities for all TCRbeta clonotypes that the gDNA method yielded from a handful of donors. The table was pulled from immuneACCESS by TCRdb, which kept in-frame rearrangements only. Such tables lose some clones; where checked, under half of the loss comes from unresolved V genes, and the rest has no known cause. V, J and clone size are those of that table, while D and trimming were read from the DNA. The sample records around 700,000 clones, 55% to 75% of which are singletons. The ten largest account for 1.8% of the sample.

The donors were healthy, HIV-negative adults who had no recently reported acute infections or vaccinations. Every donor was a Caucasian adult residing in Nashville, Tennessee, USA. Magnetic negative selection was used to enrich CD4+ T cells, after which naive cells were positively selected on CD45RA and the negative fraction became the memory subset. After blood collection by leukapheresis, PBMCs were isolated using Ficoll-Histopaque density gradient centrifugation and then cryopreserved in the vapor phase of liquid nitrogen. Analytical flow cytometry was used to check the purity and quantity of each magnetically sorted T cell population. Genomic DNA was isolated from every sorted fraction and measured by UV absorbance on a Nanodrop 2000c. V has 0 bases trimmed and J has 6 bases trimmed; junction bases matching no gene number 7. The germline V gene supplies CDR1 SGHRS and CDR2 YFSETQ. From the cysteine through the phenylalanine, the CDR3 covers 15 amino acids. CDR3 DNA is the only sequence kept; it has 45 bases, read in frame from the first base.

This TCR was recovered from a woman aged 25 to 39 in good health. Sample: memory CD4+ T cells sorted from blood. The cell subset or site label corresponds to: CD45RA-negative fraction. The V and J segments used are TRBV5-1 and TRBJ1-1, and 8 bases in between align with TRBD1. The nucleotides are TGCGCCAGCAGCTTGGGGACAGGGTTTGTCGCTGAAGCTTTCTTT. This is translated as CASSLGTGFVAEAFF.